Presented here are 18 T cell receptor beta chains from one specimen sequenced in a study of shared clonotypes between healthy human individuals. The protocol was immunoSEQ multiplex PCR, while the TCRdb copy is restricted to in-frame clones and leaves out a portion. The repertoire holds just over 2,000,000 clones, with 95% as singletons. Sequenced material: naive CD4+ T cells sorted from blood. The subset here: CD45RA+ positively selected. Source of these receptors: a man aged 18-30 years in good health.

This clone appeared a single time. The chain employs TRBV7-9 and TRBJ2-3; TRBD1 agrees at 7 bases. Losses at the gene ends were 4 bases for V and 2 bases for J; bases not matched to a gene: 3. This CDR3 spans 14 amino acids. The germline V gene has CDR1 SEHNR and CDR2 FQNEAQ (reference sequence). The CDR3 sequence: CASSYDRATDTQYF. CDR3 DNA sequence: TGTGCCAGCAGCTACGACAGGGCCACAGATACGCAGTATTTT.

Worth noting for this clone: Other DNA sequences within the sample encode an identical CDR3. The chain carries TRBV5-1 and TRBJ1-1; tentatively, D is TRBD1 (5 bases). Germline CDR1 SGHRS, CDR2 YFSETQ. The V end was cut by 4 bases, the J end by 0 bases, with 10 bases between. The CDR3 consists of 14 residues. Here the CDR3 DNA reads TGCGCCAGCAGCCCCCGGGGCCTGAACACTGAAGCTTTCTTT. It yields the protein CASSPRGLNTEAFF.

This chain connects TRBV7-9 to TRBJ2-3; possible D gene TRBD1, 5 bases. Deletions cut 5 bases from V and 3 bases from J, with 15 bases between. The CDR3 sequence is 15 residues long. CDR1 is SEHNR, CDR2 FQNEAQ, per germline (reference sequence). CDR3 in DNA: TGTGCCAGCAGCCCAACTGCCAGGGAAACAGATACGCAGTATTTT. Protein: CASSPTARETDTQYF.

The chain links TRBV6-1 to TRBJ1-5; TRBD1 matches at 7 bases. The CDR3 is 15 residues long. The V gene's germline CDR1 is MNHNS and CDR2 SASEGT. The ends lost 4 bases at V and 3 bases at J; junction bases unmatched: 6. The CDR3 reads CASSAQTGINQPQHF. CDR3 sequence (DNA): TGTGCCAGCAGTGCCCAGACAGGGATCAATCAGCCCCAGCATTTT.

The chain links TRBV28 to TRBJ2-7; possible D gene TRBD1, 6 bases. Germline assignment: CDR1 MDHEN and CDR2 SYDVKM. The V end was cut by 6 bases, the J end by 6 bases, with 21 bases between. The CDR3 has 15 residues. This CDR3 reads CASSEVEKRGSEQYF. The CDR3, as DNA: TGTGCCAGCAGCGAGGTGGAAAAAAGGGGGTCCGAGCAGTACTTC.

The chain joins TRBV27 to TRBJ1-6; maybe TRBD1 (5 bases). This CDR3 comprises 16 residues. V gave up 4 bases and J gave up 7 bases, with 17 bases separating them. In germline, CDR1 is MNHEY, CDR2 SMNVEV (reference sequence). The CDR3 loop is CASSSSWGERNSPLHF. DNA of the CDR3: TGTGCCAGCAGTTCAAGTTGGGGGGAACGGAATTCACCCCTCCACTTT.

The chain is built from TRBV19 and TRBJ2-2; D gene ambiguous. Germline values: CDR1 LNHDA, CDR2 SQIVND (reference sequence). Deletions cut 1 base from V and 0 bases from J, with 9 bases between. This CDR3 has 16 residues. CDR3 sequence reads: CASSIGGDANTGELFF. CDR3 in DNA: TGTGCCAGTAGTATAGGTGGGGATGCGAACACCGGGGAGCTGTTTTTT.

J is TRBJ2-7 and V is TRBV7-6; D is possibly TRBD1 or TRBD2 (5 bases each). This CDR3 has 15 amino acids. Trimming took 1 base from V and 2 from J, leaving 12 bases between them. Germline CDR1 SGHVS, CDR2 FNYEAQ. The CDR3 nucleotides read TGTGCCAGCAGCTTAGGGGGGACGGCCACCTACGAGCAGTACTTC. Translated, it gives CASSLGGTATYEQYF.

This clone was detected once. V is TRBV5-1 and J is TRBJ1-1; 11 nucleotides agree with TRBD1. The J segment lost 3 bases and the V segment lost 0 bases, leaving 13 bases of the junction unmatched. The CDR3 is 19 residues long. Germline V gene sequence: CDR1 SGHRS, CDR2 YFSETQ. In DNA form, the CDR3 reads TGCGCCAGCAGCTTGGGACGGACAGGGGGCGCGGTAGGGGACACTGAAGCTTTCTTT. Encoded protein: CASSLGRTGGAVGDTEAFF.

The chain joins TRBV18 to TRBJ2-7; weak D call: TRBD1 (5 bases). CDR1 and CDR2 (germline): KGHSH, LQKENI. This CDR3 has 15 residues. The V end was cut by 3 bases, the J end by 7 bases, with 19 bases between. CDR3 nucleotides: TGTGCCAGCTCACCGCAAGACAGTCAACACGGGGAGCAGTACTTC. This sequence encodes CASSPQDSQHGEQYF.

The CDR3 nucleotides read TGTGCCAGCTCACCGGCTAGCCGACAAGAGACCCAGTACTTC. It codes for CASSPASRQETQYF. The J gene is TRBJ2-5, the V gene TRBV18, with D possibly matching TRBD2 (5 bases). This CDR3 contains 14 residues. Between the trimmed V and J ends, which lost 3 bases and 2 bases, there was a span of 10 bases. Germline CDR1 reads KGHSH; CDR2 reads LQKENI.

On this clone itself: A much larger clone lies a single base off, so this may be a read error. The rearrangement links TRBV11-3 to TRBJ2-7; D remains ambiguous. Germline V gene lookup returns CDR1 SGHNT and CDR2 YENEEA. This CDR3 comprises 11 residues. For the CDR3, the DNA is TGTGCCAGCAGCTTCTCCTACGGGCAGTACTTC. Its protein product is CASSFSYGQYF.

This clone was recorded only once. Other DNA sequences in the same sample also yield this CDR3. V usage is TRBV5-1 and J usage is TRBJ2-2; D not resolved. The CDR3 contains 15 residues. V was shortened by 0 bases and J by 0 bases, with 6 bases between the two germline ends. Germline assignment: CDR1 SGHRS and CDR2 YFSETQ. The CDR3 sequence is CASSLGRPNTGELFF. Written as DNA, the CDR3 is TGCGCCAGCAGCTTGGGTCGTCCGAACACCGGGGAGCTGTTTTTT.

This clone showed up just once. The V and J genes are TRBV5-6 and TRBJ2-3; 10 bases are shared with TRBD2. This CDR3 region has 14 residues. J was trimmed by 4 bases and V by 3 bases; bases with no gene match: 2. Germline V CDR1 and CDR2: SGHDT, YYEEEE. In DNA, the CDR3 is TGTGCCAGCAGCTCAAGCGGGGGGGCAGATACGCAGTATTTT. This translates into CASSSSGGADTQYF.

This clone is a singleton in its sample. The chain couples TRBV28 to TRBJ2-7, with TRBD1 matching 10 bases. The V gene's germline CDR1 is MDHEN and CDR2 SYDVKM. J was trimmed by 3 bases and V by 5 bases; bases with no gene match: 10. The CDR3 length is 16 residues. The CDR3 DNA reads as TGTGCCAGCAGTACCCGGGACAGGGGAATAGGCTACGAGCAGTACTTC. This gives the protein CASSTRDRGIGYEQYF.

This clone was counted once. Other DNA sequences in the sample encode the same CDR3. The chain has TRBV18 and TRBJ2-3; 11 nucleotides line up with TRBD2. V lost 3 bases, J lost 3 bases, and 5 bases stayed unmatched. The CDR3 has 16 residues. CDR1 is KGHSH, CDR2 LQKENI, per germline. CDR3 coding DNA: TGTGCCAGCTCACCCCGGCTAGCGGGAGGTACAGATACGCAGTATTTT. Its translation is CASSPRLAGGTDTQYF.

Comments on this clone: The same CDR3 also results from other DNA sequences found in this sample. CDR3 coding DNA: TGTGCCAGCAGCGTAGATGGTTACAATGAGCAGTTCTTC. Translating gives CASSVDGYNEQFF. This chain connects TRBV9 to TRBJ2-1; no reliable D call. The CDR3 length is 13 residues. Looked up from germline, CDR1 is SGDLS and CDR2 is YYNGEE. V was cut by 0 bases and J by 4 bases, with 5 bases left in between.

V usage is TRBV18 and J usage is TRBJ2-3; 7 bases are shared with TRBD2. CDR1 and CDR2 (germline): KGHSH, LQKENI. Germline trimming cut 0 bases from V and 1 base from J; bases unmatched to any gene: 7. The CDR3 loop spans 17 amino acids. CDR3: CASSPPSSGLGTDTQYF. Written as DNA, the CDR3 is TGTGCCAGCTCACCACCGTCTAGCGGACTGGGCACAGATACGCAGTATTTT.